These T cell receptor beta chains were read from a single sample in a study of blood T cell repertoires in COVID-19. Generated by immunoSEQ multiplex PCR, the TCRdb table keeps only in-frame clones and is missing some. The sample lists tens of thousands of clones, about 91% occurring once. What was sequenced was peripheral blood. Receptor source: a human donor in a cohort sampled during active COVID-19. The CDR3 runs from the conserved cysteine through the conserved F or W. The D gene is left open where the match is weak. Only part of the rows carry a size: once, few, many, or a class if the clone is expanded.

D: .; V: TRBV29-1; J: TRBJ1-2; size: .; DNA: TGCAGCGGCGCCACGGCAGGGACTAACTATGGCTACACCTTC; CDR3: CSGATAGTNYGYTF
D: TRBD1; V: TRBV30; J: TRBJ2-7; size: .; DNA: TGTGCCTGGAGTCCGGGACAGGGTTACGAGCAGTACTTC; CDR3: CAWSPGQGYEQYF
D: TRBD1; V: TRBV25-1; J: TRBJ1-1; size: many; DNA: TGTGCCAGCAGAGACAGGGGTGAAACTGAAGCTTTCTTT; CDR3: CASRDRGETEAFF
D: TRBD1; V: TRBV4-1; J: TRBJ1-2; size: .; DNA: TGCGCCAGCAGCCAAGTAACACCGGGACAGGGGGTTTATGGCTACACCTTC; CDR3: CASSQVTPGQGVYGYTF
D: .; V: TRBV3-1/TRBV3-2; J: TRBJ1-2; size: .; DNA: TGTGCCAGCAGCCAAGGCGGGGGAAACTATGGCTACACCTTC; CDR3: CASSQGGGNYGYTF
D: .; V: TRBV18; J: TRBJ1-4; size: .; DNA: TGTGCCAGCTCACCTGAAGGGTTGAGGGAAGAAAAACTGTTTTTT; CDR3: CASSPEGLREEKLFF
D: TRBD2; V: TRBV7-3; J: TRBJ2-1; size: .; DNA: TGTGCCAGCAGCTTTACCGGGAGCGGGGGCGTTTGGAATGAGCAGTTCTTC; CDR3: CASSFTGSGGVWNEQFF
D: .; V: TRBV3-1/TRBV3-2; J: TRBJ2-2; size: .; DNA: TGTGCCAGCAGCCAAGGGCAGATCGAGGTCAGGGACACCGGGGAGCTGTTTTTT; CDR3: CASSQGQIEVRDTGELFF
D: .; V: TRBV18; J: TRBJ1-6; size: .; DNA: TGTGCCAGCTCCCGGACAACGTACAGGGATTCACCCCTCCACTTT; CDR3: CASSRTTYRDSPLHF
D: TRBD1; V: TRBV6-5; J: TRBJ1-5; size: .; DNA: TGTGCCAGCAGTTACAGTGGGACAGGGGCGCAGCCCCAGCATTTT; CDR3: CASSYSGTGAQPQHF
D: TRBD1; V: TRBV19; J: TRBJ2-3; size: once; DNA: TGTGCCAGTTCGACAGGGGACGCAGATACGCAGTATTTT; CDR3: CASSTGDADTQYF
D: .; V: TRBV6-6; J: TRBJ1-2; size: .; DNA: TGTGCCAGCTCGGGGGGGGGCCAAGGCTACACCTTC; CDR3: CASSGGGQGYTF
D: .; V: TRBV27; J: TRBJ2-3; size: .; DNA: TGTGCCAGCAAGACGGGACAAAGCACAGATACGCAGTATTTT; CDR3: CASKTGQSTDTQYF
D: TRBD1; V: TRBV9; J: TRBJ2-7; size: .; DNA: TGTGCCAGCAGCGCGGGACAGAACTACGAGCAGTACTTC; CDR3: CASSAGQNYEQYF
D: .; V: TRBV2; J: TRBJ1-6; size: medium-sized; DNA: TGTGCCAGCAGTGGACAGACCTATAATTCACCCCTCCACTTT; CDR3: CASSGQTYNSPLHF
D: TRBD1; V: TRBV28; J: TRBJ2-7; size: once; DNA: TGTGCCAGCAGTTTCCTCCAGGGGGCGTACGAGCAGTACTTC; CDR3: CASSFLQGAYEQYF
D: .; V: TRBV4-3; J: TRBJ2-7; size: .; DNA: TGCGCCAGCAGCCAAGATCGGTGGGGCGGCTACTACGAGCAGTACTTC; CDR3: CASSQDRWGGYYEQYF
D: .; V: TRBV11-2; J: TRBJ1-1; size: .; DNA: TGTGCCAGCAGCTCCGACAGAAAAGCTTTCTTT; CDR3: CASSSDRKAFF
D: TRBD1; V: TRBV19; J: TRBJ1-1; size: .; DNA: TGTGCCAGTAGTGCAAACAGGGGGATCAGCACTGAAGCTTTCTTT; CDR3: CASSANRGISTEAFF